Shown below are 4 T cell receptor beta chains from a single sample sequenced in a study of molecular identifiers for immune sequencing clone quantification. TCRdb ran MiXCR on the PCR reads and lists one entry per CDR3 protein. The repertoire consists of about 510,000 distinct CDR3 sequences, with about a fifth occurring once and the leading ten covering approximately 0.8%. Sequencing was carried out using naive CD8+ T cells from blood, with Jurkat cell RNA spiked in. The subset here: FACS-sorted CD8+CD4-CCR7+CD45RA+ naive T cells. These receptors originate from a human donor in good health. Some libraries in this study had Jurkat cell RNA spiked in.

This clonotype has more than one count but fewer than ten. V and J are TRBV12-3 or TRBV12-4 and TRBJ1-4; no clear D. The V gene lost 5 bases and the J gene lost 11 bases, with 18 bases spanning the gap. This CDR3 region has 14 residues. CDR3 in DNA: TGTGCCAGCAGTGAAAGGCAGCGATACATGAAACTGTTTTTT. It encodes CASSERQRYMKLFF.

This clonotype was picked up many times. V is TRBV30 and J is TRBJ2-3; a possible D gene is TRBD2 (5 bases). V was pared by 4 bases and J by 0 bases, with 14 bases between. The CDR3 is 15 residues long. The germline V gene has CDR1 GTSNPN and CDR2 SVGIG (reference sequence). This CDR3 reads CAWNEGSSSTDTQYF. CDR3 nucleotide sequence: TGTGCCTGGAATGAGGGTTCAAGTAGCACAGATACGCAGTATTTT. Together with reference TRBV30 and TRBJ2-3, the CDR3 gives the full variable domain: SQTIHQWPATLVQPVGSPLSLECTVEGTSNPNLYWYRQAAGRGLQLLFYSVGIGQISSEVPQNLSASRPQDRQFILSSKKLLLSDSGFYLCAWNEGSSSTDTQYFGPGTRLTVL.

For the CDR3, the DNA is TGTGCCACCAGCAAAGGACTAGCGGCTAGCTCCTACAATGAGCAGTTCTTC. Its protein product is CATSKGLAASSYNEQFF. This chain joins TRBV15 and TRBJ2-1; TRBD2 agrees at 10 bases. This CDR3 is built from 17 residues. Germline trimming cut 4 bases from V and 0 bases from J; bases unmatched to any gene: 6. Looked up from germline, CDR1 is LNHNV and CDR2 is YYDKDF (reference sequence).

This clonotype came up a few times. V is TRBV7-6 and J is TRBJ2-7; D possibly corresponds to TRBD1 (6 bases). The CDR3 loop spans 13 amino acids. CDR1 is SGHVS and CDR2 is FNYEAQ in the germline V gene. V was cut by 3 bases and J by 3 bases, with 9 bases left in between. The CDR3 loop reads CASSLETGYEQYF. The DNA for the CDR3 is TGTGCCAGCAGCTTGGAGACAGGCTACGAGCAGTACTTC. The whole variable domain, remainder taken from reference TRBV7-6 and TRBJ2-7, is GAGVSQSPRYKVTKRGQDVALRCDPISGHVSLYWYRQALGQGPEFLTYFNYEAQQDKSGLPNDRFSAERPEGSISTLTIQRTEQRDSAMYRCASSLETGYEQYFGPGTRLTVT.